The 8 T cell receptor beta chains in this list originate from one sample, sequenced in a study of T-cell reconstitution after alpha-beta-depleted transplantation in children (TCRdb year 2016). Taken with the paper, the label for treatment or condition translates to: allogeneic hematopoietic cell transplantation with graft depleted of TCRalphabeta T cells and CD19 B cells. Library preparation was by PCR. Sequencing was performed on an Illumina HiSeq 2500. Molecular barcoding was employed in the preparation of TCR libraries, with unique molecular identifiers being used to normalize TCRbeta repertoire quantification. TCRdb handled the public reads itself, with Q25 trimming in fastp and clone calling in MiXCR, and kept productive beta chains. Each entry is one CDR3 protein sequence, shown with its most common DNA and genes. Counted in this sample were fewer than 700,000 distinct CDR3 sequences; 10% to 15% of them appeared once. Of the sample, 2.2% falls within the top ten clones.

The starting material was PBMCs, mostly from graft donor cells, obtained 360 days after TCRalphabeta/CD19-depleted stem cell transplant. All receptors come from a male patient younger than 18 who had a stem cell transplant for acute myeloid leukemia, so the T cells may come from the graft donor.

The chain links TRBV19 to TRBJ2-1; 9 positions agree with TRBD1. CDR1 is LNHDA, CDR2 SQIVND, per germline (reference sequence). Trimming at V came to 4 bases and at J to 7 bases, leaving 8 bases not matched to a gene. The CDR3 runs to 15 residues. This chain's CDR3 is CASSTDRGVLNEQFF. DNA for the CDR3: TGTGCCAGTAGTACGGACAGGGGAGTACTTAATGAGCAGTTCTTC.

J is TRBJ2-3 and V is TRBV7-2; D may match TRBD1 or TRBD2 (5 bases each). The length of the CDR3 is 17 residues. Per germline, CDR1 SGHTA and CDR2 FQGNSA. Between the trimmed V and J ends, which lost 1 base and 4 bases, there was a span of 18 bases. The CDR3, as DNA: TGTGCCAGCAGCTTAGTCCCCGGGGCGGTCCCCCCAGATACGCAGTATTTT. Protein sequence: CASSLVPGAVPPDTQYF.

This chain links TRBV28 with TRBJ2-4; D is unclear. This CDR3 contains 15 residues. V lost 6 bases, J lost 4 bases, and 16 bases lay in between. Germline V gene data show CDR1 as MDHEN and CDR2 as SYDVKM. The CDR3 DNA sequence: TGTGCCAGCAGCCCCCGATGGGGATCGAAAAACATTCAGTACTTC. It specifies CASSPRWGSKNIQYF.

This clonotype turned up a few times. The rearrangement joins TRBV12-3 or TRBV12-4 to TRBJ2-7, with D perhaps TRBD1 (6 bases). V was clipped by 8 bases and J by 2 bases, with 25 bases between them. The CDR3 is made up of 17 amino acids. Here the CDR3 DNA reads TGTGCCAGCCAACAATCCCCGTACAGGGCTGTAACCTACGAGCAGTACTTC. This encodes CASQQSPYRAVTYEQYF.

This clonotype was detected only a few times. V gene TRBV20-1 combines with J gene TRBJ1-5; 8 bases align to TRBD1. CDR1 is DFQATT and CDR2 is SNEGSKA in the germline V gene (reference sequence). V lost 4 bases, J lost 6 bases, and 8 bases stayed unmatched. This CDR3 spans 14 amino acids. CDR3 DNA: TGCAGTGCTAAAACAGGGGGTTACGGTCAGCCCCAGCATTTT. It codes for CSAKTGGYGQPQHF.

The V and J genes are TRBV29-1 and TRBJ2-7, with D unresolved. CDR3 length: 13 amino acids. The germline gives CDR1 SQVTM, CDR2 ANQGSEA. Trimming shortened V by 7 bases and J by 3 bases, and 16 bases separated the two germline ends. The chain's CDR3 is CSASHLWDYEQYF. CDR3 nucleotides: TGCAGCGCCTCACACCTTTGGGACTACGAGCAGTACTTC.

This clonotype came up many times. J is TRBJ2-7 and V is TRBV29-1, with D possibly being TRBD2 (6 bases). The germline V and J ends were trimmed by 4 bases and 3 bases, with 10 bases remaining between them. CDR1 and CDR2 (germline): SQVTM, ANQGSEA. This CDR3 contains 12 residues. CDR3 protein: CSVGGAFYEQYF. The CDR3, as DNA: TGCAGCGTTGGCGGGGCATTCTACGAGCAGTACTTC.

A few counts support this clonotype. The chain joins TRBV28 to TRBJ1-3; 9 bases are a match to TRBD1. CDR1 is MDHEN, CDR2 SYDVKM, per germline. V dropped 6 bases and J dropped 0; count of bases not matched to a gene: 6. The CDR3 is 16 amino acids. This CDR3 is CASRRDRESSGNTIYF. The CDR3 DNA is TGTGCCAGCAGACGGGACAGGGAGAGCTCTGGAAACACCATATATTTT.